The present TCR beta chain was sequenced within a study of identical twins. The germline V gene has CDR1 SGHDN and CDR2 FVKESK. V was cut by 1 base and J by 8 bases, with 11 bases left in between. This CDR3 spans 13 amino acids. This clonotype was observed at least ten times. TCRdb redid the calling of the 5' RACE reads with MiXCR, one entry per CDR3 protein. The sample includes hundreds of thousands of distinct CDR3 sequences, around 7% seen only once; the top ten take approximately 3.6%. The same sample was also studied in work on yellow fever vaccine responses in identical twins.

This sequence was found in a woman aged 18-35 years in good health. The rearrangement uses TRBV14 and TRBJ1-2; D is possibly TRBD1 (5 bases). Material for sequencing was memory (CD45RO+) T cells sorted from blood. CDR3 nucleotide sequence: TGTGCCAGCAGCCAAGTGCCAGGGACCGGCTACACCTTC. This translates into CASSQVPGTGYTF.